The T cell receptor beta chain described here comes from a study of cytomegalovirus exposure and HLA in healthy donors (dated by TCRdb to 2017 to 2019). For context, the study as a whole: In an earlier analysis of under 750 of the donors, less than 350 Gb of sequence data and 117 million unique TCR beta sequences from approximately 180 million T cells were reported. In a later genetic analysis, genome-wide SNP genotypes for 398 of the 666 donors were used, and that subset was treated as a discovery cohort. Five DR-DQ haplotypes were handled as single units for association and clustering because linkage in the cohort was strong. Donor age, sex, ethnicity and CMV serostatus were compiled together with the repertoire data. Among the roughly 390 genotyped donors, around 81% belonged to the genetic ancestry cluster associated with self-reported Caucasian donors. Across approximately 400 genotyped donors of the cohort, an average of roughly 250,000 unique TCR beta nucleotide sequences per donor were sequenced, and around 19% of those sequences were non-productive. Typing coverage differed by locus: A, B, C, DRB1 and DQB1 were typed in roughly 620-640 donors, DQA1 in roughly 510, DPA1 in some 570, and DPB1 in roughly 470. The later analysis used no new phenotypic data to find candidate immune exposures, relying instead on TCR beta sequences and their occurrence across donors. The study combined high-throughput TCR immunosequencing, statistical association of individual TCRs with disease status, and machine learning to predict cytomegalovirus infection status. About 310 gigabases of sequencing data and approximately 93 million unique TCR sequences were included in an early release covering 550 to 650 HLA-typed donors. The aim of the study was to test whether cataloging public T cell receptors could identify signatures of past pathogen exposure. The study profiled the T cell repertoires of approximately 700 subjects by immunosequencing and related them to cytomegalovirus serostatus. Every discovery cohort repertoire had been produced on one sequencing platform. Class I and class II HLA loci were covered by the typing at four-digit resolution. A later analysis re-analyzed previously published TCR beta repertoires from 660 or so donors and added high-resolution HLA genotyping to study TCR occurrence patterns. An earlier analysis of several hundred of the donors applied high-throughput TCR beta sequencing to assess whether each TCR beta V gene segment acted as functional or pseudogenic. In addition to the first cohort of 650 to 750 subjects, a separate validation cohort of 130 or so different subjects was used. The paper's findings and limits, for the study overall: Because counts were too low, roughly 17 rarely observed V segments, including chromosome 9 orphons, were left out of the earlier analysis of some 640 of the donors. In vitro tests confirmed that three of the cytomegalovirus-associated TCR beta chains recognize cytomegalovirus antigens. A total of 164 TCR beta chains were listed by the study as associated with cytomegalovirus. Several of the top co-occurrence clusters appeared to be linked to parvovirus B19, influenza, CMV and Epstein-Barr virus, according to a later analysis. Some IMGT-functional V segments, including TRBV6-2 and TRBV6-3, could not be distinguished by the 87-base-pair reads and were therefore excluded. Compared with the 666-donor mean, donors in an Asian-associated ancestry cluster had fewer N-insertions in productive TCRs, according to a later genetic analysis. In a later analysis, most CMV-associated TCR beta chains were found to appear HLA-restricted, with HLA associations seemingly driven largely by CMV exposure. Sequencing depth was assumed to be roughly uniform across donors in the presence/absence analyses, though that assumption may not hold. Because HLA typing was missing for some donors at each locus, association tests included only the typed subset. A group of highly shared sequence variants was considered likely to be a technical artifact of the sequencing pipeline. A further reported finding was that TCR beta sequences accurately predicted the HLA-A and HLA-B alleles for most subjects in the first cohort. In this cohort, only TCR beta chains were sequenced, and detectable features were limited by the absence of alpha or paired-chain data. Correlated functional status among segregating V segments might reflect linkage disequilibrium, but an unknown experimental factor could not be ruled out. According to the authors, the approach could potentially be generalized to other disease states and immunological phenotypes. While some public TCRs were present in many individuals, most TCR sequences turned up only very rarely across donors. Strong co-occurrence of HLA alleles, especially DR and DQ, made assigning TCR associations to individual alleles difficult. In a later analysis, the rate of TCR association differed among HLA loci, with DRB1 alleles having the most associated TCRs and HLA-C alleles having the fewest. In a later analysis, HLA-associated TCR beta chains were found to be more clonally expanded and to have lower generation probabilities than equally common non-associated chains. An earlier analysis of approximately 500 of the donors showed that most TCR beta V segments appeared in productive rearrangements either about 87% or about 30% of the time, which broadly matched IMGT annotations. For the cohort, immune exposure information was limited to CMV serostatus. Cytomegalovirus status was reported to be diagnosed by the classifier with high specificity and sensitivity in both the original and validation cohorts. V-gene and J-gene trimming of TCR beta chains was associated with a missense DCLRE1C variant in a later genetic analysis, and the association was replicated in an independent cohort. In a later analysis, some 17,000 TCR beta sequences were associated with specific HLA alleles at a false discovery rate of 0.05.

Library method: the immunoSEQ multiplex PCR assay. A mixture of 60 forward primers for TCR Vbeta segments and 13 reverse primers for TCR Jbeta segments was used in the multiplex PCR. The CDR3 region of rearranged TCR beta genes was amplified from genomic DNA with a multiplex PCR assay. On the Illumina HiSeq System, the amplified TCR beta libraries were sequenced as 87-base-pair reads. Processing in the source paper ran as follows. In a later analysis, roughly 80 million unique TCR beta chains were counted across the approximately 670 repertoires, and roughly 11 million of these chains were shared by at least two donors. To remove PCR and sequencing errors, raw reads were error-corrected and collapsed into unique sequences using a nearest-neighbor algorithm that merged closely related sequences. Alignment of CDR3 sequences to IMGT reference sequences was used to assign V, D and J gene segments. Each retained sequence needed at least a six-nucleotide match to both a V gene segment and a J gene segment. A rearrangement was called productive if the CDR3 had no stop codons and remained in frame with V and J, and every other rearrangement was called non-productive. Following IMGT convention, CDR3 was defined as the stretch from the second conserved V-encoded cysteine up to the conserved J-encoded phenylalanine. Sequences without an unambiguous match to a single V gene segment were excluded from the earlier analysis of a few hundred of the donors. In an earlier analysis of approximately 590 of the donors, a V segment was called functional when productive rearrangements were above 56.7%, and segregating when the standard deviation between donors exceeded 5%. To diagnose cytomegalovirus status from the catalog of TCR beta chain sequences, a statistical classification framework was built. V and J gene assignment, in a later analysis, came from comparing TCR nucleotide sequences with IMGT/GENE-DB human TR gene sequences. Using the TCRdist pipeline, a later analysis assigned CDR3 sequences along with most-parsimonious VDJ recombination scenarios. In a later analysis, each TCR beta chain was defined by its CDR3 amino acid sequence together with its V-gene family, and reads without a unique V-gene family were excluded. In a later analysis, 450 to 600 highly shared, low-generation-probability nucleotide sequences were removed to address suspected cross-contamination and a sequencing artifact. In a later analysis, a clonal expansion index for each public chain was calculated from normalized within-repertoire ranks of inferred template counts. In a later analysis, generation probabilities were computed with a VDJ recombination model fitted to out-of-frame rearrangements, and the resulting probabilities were checked against IGoR. In a later analysis, hypergeometric tests were used to score TCR-TCR, TCR-HLA and TCR-CMV co-occurrence, with a repertoire-size bias correction applied to TCR pairs. A later analysis estimated false discovery rates by permuting HLA or CMV assignments 20 times. In a later analysis, co-occurring TCRs were grouped using DBSCAN, with TCRdist sequence similarity added in when clustering inside HLA-allele-positive subsets. Co-occurrence clustering excluded repertoires with fewer than 30,000 or more than 120,000 public chains, plus five with anomalous nucleotide sharing. TCRdb's version of the immuneACCESS table is confined to in-frame rearrangements and falls short of the full clone set. An unresolved V gene accounts for under half of the shortfall where checked; the remainder is of unknown origin. D and trimming come from the DNA, and the V and J calls and clone size come from that table. Here the sample has under 200,000 clones; roughly 90% occur a single time. Just under 2% of the sample belongs to the ten largest clones.

From cysteine to phenylalanine, the CDR3 is 17 amino acids long. The read is trimmed to its CDR3 DNA, 51 bases read in frame from base 1. V loses 3 bases of germline sequence and J loses 2 bases, and the interval between the two ends is 19 bases. The germline V gene provides CDR1 MGHRA and CDR2 YSYEKL. The cohort consisted of 600 or so healthy bone marrow donors. All cohort members were sampled while nominally healthy, although unrecorded immune exposures were likely present. The donor was CMV seronegative and was included in the group of a few hundred seronegative cohort members. A peripheral blood sample was collected from each donor, and TCR beta sequencing was performed on peripheral blood mononuclear cells. Genomic DNA extraction from the blood cell samples was performed with the Qiagen DNeasy Blood Extraction Kit. About this clone itself: The specificity of this receptor is unknown. Base qualities were left out, and no much larger clone turns up one base away.

The TCR sequence derives from a woman under 30 in good health and CMV-seronegative. The chain was built from TRBV4-1 and TRBJ1-2; a tentative D call is TRBD1 (5 bases match). The sequencing input was PBMCs. The DNA sequence is as follows: TGCGCCAGCAGCCAGGGTAGTCGACTAGGGGAGAACTATGGCTACACCTTC. Its translation reads: CASSQGSRLGENYGYTF.